A single TCR beta chain is shown here with its context. No antigen is known for it. The sample originates from a study of cytomegalovirus exposure and HLA in healthy donors. PCR used 60 Vbeta primers and 13 Jbeta primers. The protocol was immunoSEQ multiplex PCR, while the TCRdb copy is restricted to in-frame clones and leaves out a portion. In the table there are some 150,000 clones, 80% to 85% of which are singletons. This CDR3 comprises 16 residues. V gave up 4 bases and J gave up 5 bases, with 19 bases separating them. The germline gives CDR1 SGDLS, CDR2 YYNGEE. Whole-study findings and limits: Associated with HLA alleles at 0.05 false discovery rate in a later analysis were about 17,000 TCR beta sequences.

This receptor was identified in a woman aged 25 to 39 in good health and CMV-seronegative. The J gene is TRBJ2-1, the V gene TRBV9; tentatively, D is TRBD2 (5 bases). Sequencing was carried out using PBMCs. CDR3 region: CASSHSLTGNNNEQFF. CDR3 coding DNA: TGTGCCAGCAGCCATTCGTTGACCGGGAACAACAATGAGCAGTTCTTC.